One sample yielded the 20 T cell receptor beta chains listed below, sequenced in a study of glioma-infiltrating T cells after dendritic cell vaccination. The assay was immunoSEQ multiplex PCR, and TCRdb's table has in-frame clones only and misses some. The sample has tens of thousands of clones, under 85% seen once; the top ten hold around 6.5%. The sample's time point: after dendritic cell vaccination, including at tumor progression/relapse. The sample consisted of blood, taken after dendritic cell vaccination. All receptors derive from a human donor with glioblastoma.

The rearrangement joins TRBV6-5 to TRBJ2-7; 9 nucleotides align to TRBD2. CDR3 size: 15 residues. V lost 4 bases to trimming and J lost 7 bases; unmatched junction nucleotides: 11. CDR1 and CDR2 from the germline V gene are MNHEY and SVGAGI. The CDR3 region is CASSWGTSLRGEQYF. Written as DNA, the CDR3 is TGTGCCAGCAGTTGGGGGACTAGCCTCCGTGGGGAGCAGTACTTC.

The rearrangement links TRBV7-2 to TRBJ2-2, with D perhaps matching TRBD1 (5 bases). The CDR3 runs to 15 residues. Trimming left V 2 bases short and J 7 bases short, with 14 bases between. Germline V gene sequence: CDR1 SGHTA, CDR2 FQGNSA. The CDR3 DNA follows: TGTGCCAGCAGCTTAATGCAGGGTGTGAACGGGGAGCTGTTTTTT. This sequence encodes CASSLMQGVNGELFF.

This clone turned up a few times. The same CDR3 can be traced to other DNA sequences in this sample. This chain connects TRBV29-1 to TRBJ1-1; 7 positions agree with TRBD1. CDR1 and CDR2 (germline): SQVTM, ANQGSEA. The junction had 0 bases not matched to a gene; V was cut back by 4 bases and J by 1 base. This CDR3 is built from 12 residues. CDR3 region: CSVGQGNTEAFF. The CDR3 bases are TGCAGCGTTGGACAGGGGAACACTGAAGCTTTCTTT.

The genes are TRBV7-6 and TRBJ2-1, with D perhaps TRBD2 (5 bases). Germline assignment: CDR1 SGHVS and CDR2 FNYEAQ. V lost 5 bases, J lost 7 bases, and 18 bases lay in between. The length of the CDR3 is 15 residues. The CDR3 DNA is TGTGCCAGCAGCCGCAACCGGGAACTAGTAAATGAGCAGTTCTTC. It translates to CASSRNRELVNEQFF. Looking up the rest from reference TRBV7-6 and TRBJ2-1 gives the full variable domain: GAGVSQSPRYKVTKRGQDVALRCDPISGHVSLYWYRQALGQGPEFLTYFNYEAQQDKSGLPNDRFSAERPEGSISTLTIQRTEQRDSAMYRCASSRNRELVNEQFFGPGTRLTVL.

This chain uses TRBV4-2 with TRBJ1-2; 9 bases fit TRBD1. V lost 0 bases and J lost 5; bases outside the gene matches: 4. Looked up from germline, CDR1 is LGHNA and CDR2 is YNFKEQ. The CDR3 extends over 15 amino acids. DNA of the CDR3: TGTGCCAGCAGCCAAGATACAGGGGGCGATTATGGCTACACCTTC. Its protein product is CASSQDTGGDYGYTF.

V usage is TRBV2 and J usage is TRBJ1-5; 9 bases fit TRBD1. This CDR3 is 16 amino acids long. CDR1 and CDR2 from the germline V gene are SNHLY and FYNNEI. J was trimmed by 3 bases and V by 3 bases; bases with no gene match: 6. The CDR3 nucleotides are TGTGCCAGCAGTGAGAGGGACAGGGCCTTCAATCAGCCCCAGCATTTT. Residues: CASSERDRAFNQPQHF.

The rearrangement joins TRBV5-1 to TRBJ1-1, with a tentative D call TRBD1 (5 bases). This CDR3 has 15 residues. The ends were cut back, 4 bases at V and 0 bases at J, with 13 bases in the middle. The germline V gene has CDR1 SGHRS and CDR2 YFSETQ. CDR3 residues: CASSQSTDMNTEAFF. The CDR3 region has the DNA TGCGCCAGCAGCCAGTCGACAGACATGAACACTGAAGCTTTCTTT.

The chain couples TRBV18 to TRBJ1-2; 7 bases line up with TRBD1. The CDR3 consists of 14 residues. CDR1 and CDR2 from the germline V gene are KGHSH and LQKENI. J was trimmed by 5 bases and V by 4 bases; bases with no gene match: 7. The CDR3 spells CASSHGQDRYGYTF. CDR3 nucleotides: TGTGCCAGCTCACACGGACAGGACCGGTATGGCTACACCTTC.

This chain uses TRBV19 with TRBJ1-2, with D maybe TRBD1 (5 bases). Germline V gene lookup returns CDR1 LNHDA and CDR2 SQIVND (reference sequence). V was clipped by 5 bases and J by 2 bases, with 18 bases between them. The CDR3 covers 16 residues. The CDR3 protein is CASSLGSPGMNYGYTF. The CDR3 nucleotides read TGTGCCAGTAGTTTAGGCTCCCCAGGGATGAACTATGGCTACACCTTC.

The V and J genes are TRBV19 and TRBJ1-2; D perhaps matches TRBD1 (5 bases). The CDR3 has 12 amino acids. The germline V and J ends were trimmed by 11 bases and 7 bases, with 17 bases remaining between them. Looked up from germline, CDR1 is LNHDA and CDR2 is SQIVND (reference sequence). The CDR3 nucleotides read TGTGCCGGGGGAGGCGGTATGGGTGGCTACACCTTC. Protein sequence: CAGGGGMGGYTF. The full variable domain, its missing parts supplied by reference TRBV19 and TRBJ1-2, is DGGITQSPKYLFRKEGQNVTLSCEQNLNHDAMYWYRQDPGQGLRLIYYSQIVNDFQKGDIAEGYSVSREKKESFPLTVTSAQKNPTAFYLCAGGGGMGGYTFGSGTRLTVV.

The chain's CDR3 is CASSLVGGKSEAFF. CDR3 DNA sequence: TGTGCCAGCAGCTTGGTCGGGGGGAAGAGTGAAGCTTTCTTT. The V call is TRBV7-2, the J call TRBJ1-1; a possible D gene is TRBD1 (5 bases). The ends were cut back, 3 bases at V and 7 bases at J, with 15 bases in the middle. Germline V gene lookup returns CDR1 SGHTA and CDR2 FQGNSA. The CDR3 sequence is 14 residues long.

This chain connects TRBV9 to TRBJ2-1; 13 nucleotides line up with TRBD2. The CDR3 has 15 amino acids. The germline CDR1 and CDR2 sequences are SGDLS and YYNGEE. Trimming took 6 bases from V and 9 from J; bases not matched to a gene: 9. For the CDR3, the DNA is TGTGCCAGCACCGGGACTAGCGGGGAGGTGAGTGAGCAGTTCTTC. This gives the protein CASTGTSGEVSEQFF.

The chain carries TRBV6-5 and TRBJ1-5; 7 bases fit TRBD1. Germline assignment: CDR1 MNHEY and CDR2 SVGAGI. With V trimmed by 6 bases and J by 7 bases, 9 bases remained unmatched. The CDR3 extends over 14 amino acids. The CDR3 reads CASSPTGVGQPQHF. As DNA, the CDR3 is TGTGCCAGCAGCCCCACAGGGGTGGGCCAGCCCCAGCATTTT.

The chain has TRBV7-9 and TRBJ1-4; 10 nucleotides agree with TRBD1. V trimming: 5 bases; J trimming: 6 bases; junction bases outside the gene matches: 9. Germline assignment: CDR1 SEHNR and CDR2 FQNEAQ (reference sequence). CDR3 size: 16 residues. CDR3 protein: CASSNQYGTGDEKLFF. CDR3 DNA sequence: TGTGCCAGCAGCAATCAATACGGGACAGGGGATGAAAAACTGTTTTTT.

CDR3 amino acids: CASSYGQYNSPLHF. Written as DNA, the CDR3 is TGTGCCAGCAGCTACGGACAGTATAATTCACCCCTCCACTTT. The chain combines TRBV9 with TRBJ1-6; D possibly corresponds to TRBD1 (6 bases). The V gene's germline CDR1 is SGDLS and CDR2 YYNGEE. The CDR3 length is 14 residues. Trimming left V 4 bases short and J 4 bases short, with 9 bases between.

The chain is built from TRBV11-2 and TRBJ1-3; D gene uncertain. Germline V gene data show CDR1 as SGHAT and CDR2 as FQNNGV. The CDR3 sequence is 12 residues long. The germline V and J ends were trimmed by 4 bases and 7 bases, with 8 bases remaining between them. CDR3 in DNA: TGTGCCAGCAGCTCTGAGGGTAACACCATATATTTT. It specifies CASSSEGNTIYF.

The CDR3 loop is CASSLSRESYEQYF. The CDR3 DNA follows: TGTGCCAGCAGTTTGTCCAGGGAATCCTACGAGCAGTACTTC. The chain joins TRBV27 to TRBJ2-7; D might be TRBD1 (5 bases). The CDR3 is 14 amino acids. The V and J ends lost 3 bases and 1 base respectively, with 10 bases between them. Germline lookup yields CDR1 MNHEY and CDR2 SMNVEV (reference sequence).

The chain recombines TRBV14 with TRBJ2-7, with TRBD1 as a possible D gene (6 bases). The V gene lost 1 base and the J gene lost 2 bases, with 9 bases spanning the gap. Germline V CDR1 and CDR2: SGHDN, FVKESK. This CDR3 comprises 14 residues. The CDR3, as DNA: TGTGCCAGCAGCCAAGTCAGGGGCCCCTACGAGCAGTACTTC. This codes for CASSQVRGPYEQYF.

The chain recombines TRBV6-5 with TRBJ1-5, with D hard to call. The CDR3 extends over 13 amino acids. CDR1 and CDR2 from the germline V gene are MNHEY and SVGAGI. V gave up 6 bases and J gave up 4 bases, with 10 bases separating them. The CDR3, as DNA: TGTGCCAGCAGCAACAACGTAAATCAGCCCCAGCATTTT. It yields the protein CASSNNVNQPQHF.

The J gene is TRBJ2-4, the V gene TRBV2; TRBD2 matches 10 bases. Germline assignment: CDR1 SNHLY and CDR2 FYNNEI. V lost 2 bases, J lost 3 bases, and 4 bases stayed unmatched. The CDR3 covers 16 residues. The CDR3 loop reads CASSESLAGDKNIQYF. CDR3 bases: TGTGCCAGCAGTGAAAGCCTAGCGGGGGACAAAAACATTCAGTACTTC.